One sample yielded the 27 T cell receptor beta chains listed below, sequenced in a study of OX40 agonist ivuxolimab in advanced cancers. Sequencing was performed with immunoSEQ multiplex PCR; in TCRdb, only in-frame clones are kept and a portion is missing. The data contain approximately 20,000 clones, about four fifths of them singletons. The sequenced sample was CD4+ or CD8+ T cells sorted from blood, obtained in a trial of the OX40 agonist ivuxolimab. The receptors originated from an adult with an advanced solid tumor such as melanoma, head and neck, liver or kidney cancer.

This chain connects TRBV7-2 to TRBJ1-1; D is uncertain. The CDR3 covers 13 residues. CDR1 SGHTA and CDR2 FQGNSA come from the germline V gene. V was clipped by 6 bases and J by 1 base, with 9 bases between them. CDR3 coding DNA: TGTGCCAGCAGAAGGGTGTGGAACACTGAAGCTTTCTTT. This translates into CASRRVWNTEAFF.

This clone was recorded a few times. The rearrangement joins TRBV27 to TRBJ2-3; 12 nucleotides line up with TRBD1. From germline, CDR1 is MNHEY and CDR2 SMNVEV (reference sequence). The CDR3 extends over 16 amino acids. V dropped 1 base and J dropped 4; count of bases not matched to a gene: 3. This CDR3 is CASSLFGTGGPDTQYF. For the CDR3, the DNA is TGTGCCAGCAGTTTATTCGGGACAGGGGGCCCAGATACGCAGTATTTT.

The chain combines TRBV7-3 with TRBJ2-1, with 9 nucleotides matching TRBD1. V lost 5 bases and J lost 8; bases outside the gene matches: 13. CDR1 SGHTA and CDR2 FQGTGA come from the germline V gene. The CDR3 consists of 16 residues. The CDR3 DNA reads as TGTGCCAGCAGCCCATCCCATGGGACAGGGATTCATGAGCAGTTCTTC. It is translated as CASSPSHGTGIHEQFF.

The chain uses TRBV30 and TRBJ2-7, with 10 bases that match TRBD1. The CDR3 contains 15 residues. V was clipped by 2 bases and J by 2 bases; unmatched bases: 6. CDR1 is GTSNPN, CDR2 SVGIG, per germline (reference sequence). CDR3 DNA sequence: TGTGCCTGGAGTCACCCGGGACAGGGGCCCTACGAGCAGTACTTC. It yields the protein CAWSHPGQGPYEQYF.

CDR3 residues: CASLRTGGYNEQFF. The CDR3 DNA reads as TGTGCCAGCCTGCGGACAGGGGGTTACAATGAGCAGTTCTTC. V usage is TRBV18 and J usage is TRBJ2-1; TRBD1 aligns across 10 bases. This CDR3 has 14 amino acids. The germline gives CDR1 KGHSH, CDR2 LQKENI. J lost 4 bases, V lost 8 bases, and 5 bases had no gene match.

This sequence joins TRBV5-6 and TRBJ1-5; D remains unclear. The CDR3 totals 13 residues. The V and J ends lost 2 bases and 4 bases respectively, with 7 bases between them. Looked up from germline, CDR1 is SGHDT and CDR2 is YYEEEE. The CDR3 nucleotides read TGTGCCAGCAGCTTAGGCAAAAATCAGCCCCAGCATTTT. This sequence encodes CASSLGKNQPQHF.

In this sample, this clone turned up once. The rearrangement uses TRBV5-1 and TRBJ2-7; D is perhaps TRBD2 (5 bases). CDR1 SGHRS and CDR2 YFSETQ come from the germline V gene. V was shortened by 1 base and J by 6 bases, with 17 bases between the two germline ends. The CDR3 is 15 amino acids. CDR3 region: CASSLSSTGIGEQYF. As DNA, the CDR3 is TGCGCCAGCAGCTTGAGTTCAACGGGGATAGGCGAGCAGTACTTC.

The chain has TRBV28 and TRBJ1-5; D is possibly TRBD1 (6 bases). CDR1 is MDHEN and CDR2 is SYDVKM in the germline V gene. Trimming cost V 6 bases and J 1 base, with 16 bases left between them. The CDR3 contains 16 residues. The CDR3 bases are TGTGCCAGCAGCCACAGACTCCAGGGGAGCAATCAGCCCCAGCATTTT. Translated: CASSHRLQGSNQPQHF.

V usage is TRBV7-8 and J usage is TRBJ2-7; D perhaps matches TRBD2 (6 bases). Trimming pared 2 bases from V and 0 bases from J, leaving 17 bases between. The CDR3 has 17 amino acids. Germline-derived CDR1 and CDR2 are SGHVS and FQNEAQ. CDR3 sequence (DNA): TGTGCCAGCAGCTTACGACTTGGAGGGGACCCCTCCTACGAGCAGTACTTC. This translates into CASSLRLGGDPSYEQYF.

The V call is TRBV25-1, the J call TRBJ1-1; D gene ambiguous. Trimming left V 5 bases short and J 8 bases short, with 12 bases between. Germline lookup yields CDR1 MGHDK and CDR2 SYGVNS. This CDR3 spans 12 amino acids. CDR3 loop: CASSLGPAEAFF. Here the CDR3 DNA reads TGTGCCAGCAGTCTTGGACCTGCAGAAGCTTTCTTT.

A word on this clone: One end of the junction fails to match germline, which may point to a read error. The chain is built from TRBV27 and TRBJ2-2; the D gene is possibly TRBD2 (5 bases). This CDR3 comprises 15 residues. CDR1 and CDR2 from the germline V gene are MNHEY and SMNVEV (reference sequence). The CDR3 spells CASSLPACGYRGAVF. The CDR3, as DNA: TGTGCCAGCAGTTTACCTGCGTGTGGGTACCGGGGAGCTGTTTTT.

This clone has only one observation. The rearrangement uses TRBV6-5 and TRBJ2-1; 10 bases line up with TRBD2. Germline CDR1 MNHEY, CDR2 SVGAGI. V dropped 2 bases and J dropped 5; count of bases not matched to a gene: 6. CDR3 length: 16 residues. CDR3 residues: CASSYAPGLANNEQFF. The CDR3 coding sequence is TGTGCCAGCAGTTACGCCCCGGGACTAGCGAACAATGAGCAGTTCTTC.

J is TRBJ1-2 and V is TRBV7-9; D call uncertain. Germline loops: CDR1 SEHNR, CDR2 FQNEAQ (reference sequence). Deletions cut 5 bases from V and 3 bases from J, with 13 bases between. The CDR3 has 14 residues. The DNA for the CDR3 is TGTGCCAGCAGCCGAATTGACTTAGACTATGGCTACACCTTC. Amino acid sequence: CASSRIDLDYGYTF.

V and J are TRBV7-9 and TRBJ1-4; no clear D. V lost 1 base and J lost 7, with 10 bases in between. The germline CDR1 and CDR2 sequences are SEHNR and FQNEAQ (reference sequence). This CDR3 has 14 amino acids. The CDR3 here is CASSLDPNREKLFF. The CDR3 DNA follows: TGTGCCAGCAGCTTAGACCCCAACCGTGAAAAACTGTTTTTT.

This sequence joins TRBV27 and TRBJ2-2, with 10 bases identical to TRBD2. The CDR3 covers 16 residues. The ends lost 6 bases at V and 0 bases at J; junction bases unmatched: 4. In germline, CDR1 is MNHEY, CDR2 SMNVEV (reference sequence). The chain's CDR3 is CASRQGLAANTGELFF. CDR3 DNA sequence: TGTGCCAGCAGACAAGGACTAGCGGCGAACACCGGGGAGCTGTTTTTT.

V is TRBV7-6 and J is TRBJ2-7; the D is unclear. This CDR3 region has 14 residues. Per germline, CDR1 SGHVS and CDR2 FNYEAQ. The V gene lost 1 base and the J gene lost 3 bases, with 10 bases spanning the gap. The DNA for the CDR3 is TGTGCCAGCAGCTTAGGGGTGGGTGGCTACGAGCAGTACTTC. This sequence encodes CASSLGVGGYEQYF.

The rearrangement links TRBV27 to TRBJ2-1; TRBD1 is a possible D gene (6 bases). The CDR3 length is 18 residues. V was trimmed by 5 bases and J by 4 bases, leaving 24 bases between them. Germline CDR1 and CDR2: MNHEY and SMNVEV (reference sequence). The CDR3 DNA is TGTGCCAGCAGTCCTGTTGGCCCTACAGGGATGGGGTACAATGAGCAGTTCTTC. Protein sequence: CASSPVGPTGMGYNEQFF.

The gene calls are TRBV29-1 and TRBJ2-7; 13 positions match TRBD2. CDR1 is SQVTM, CDR2 ANQGSEA, per germline. CDR3 length equals 14 residues. The ends lost 6 bases at V and 6 bases at J; junction bases unmatched: 8. CDR3 region: CSVRPGTSGTEQYF. The CDR3 DNA reads TGCAGCGTCCGTCCCGGGACTAGCGGGACCGAGCAGTACTTC.

The chain links TRBV27 to TRBJ1-1; D gene unclear. From germline, CDR1 is MNHEY and CDR2 SMNVEV (reference sequence). The CDR3 extends over 12 amino acids. V was clipped by 2 bases and J by 2 bases, with 3 bases between them. The CDR3 reads CASSLPNTEAFF. The CDR3 nucleotides are TGTGCCAGCAGTTTACCTAACACTGAAGCTTTCTTT.

The V call is TRBV7-9, the J call TRBJ2-5; 7 nucleotides match TRBD2. This CDR3 has 14 residues. Germline V CDR1 and CDR2: SEHNR, FQNEAQ (reference sequence). Unmatched junction bases numbered 3, after V lost 0 bases and J lost 5 bases. The CDR3, as DNA: TGTGCCAGCAGCTTAGCGGGAGGGTTCGAGACCCAGTACTTC. Its translation is CASSLAGGFETQYF.

The rearrangement links TRBV7-9 to TRBJ2-7; perhaps TRBD1 as D (6 bases). The CDR3 runs to 12 residues. V lost 4 bases and J lost 6, with 10 bases in between. Germline values: CDR1 SEHNR, CDR2 FQNEAQ (reference sequence). As DNA, the CDR3 is TGTGCCAGCAGCTGGACAGAAGCCGAGCAGTACTTC. Translated: CASSWTEAEQYF.

The chain has TRBV9 and TRBJ2-5; 13 positions agree with TRBD2. Losses at the gene ends were 0 bases for V and 3 bases for J; bases not matched to a gene: 11. Germline CDR1 is SGDLS and CDR2 is YYNGEE. This CDR3 has 19 residues. The CDR3 DNA sequence: TGTGCCAGCAGCGTAGGACGGACTAGCGGGAGTAGGGACGAAGAGACCCAGTACTTC. Its translation: CASSVGRTSGSRDEETQYF. Looking up the rest from reference TRBV9 and TRBJ2-5 gives the full variable domain: DSGVTQTPKHLITATGQRVTLRCSPRSGDLSVYWYQQSLDQGLQFLIQYYNGEERAKGNILERFSAQQFPDLHSELNLSSLELGDSALYFCASSVGRTSGSRDEETQYFGPGTRLLVL.

The table lists this clone with a few counts. V gene TRBV9 combines with J gene TRBJ1-1, with D perhaps matching TRBD1 (6 bases). The CDR3 covers 13 residues. V was shortened by 3 bases and J by 3 bases, with 9 bases between the two germline ends. The germline CDR1 and CDR2 sequences are SGDLS and YYNGEE. The CDR3 bases are TGTGCCAGCAGCGCGGGACAACACACTGAAGCTTTCTTT. Translation gives CASSAGQHTEAFF.

V is TRBV9 and J is TRBJ1-4; D perhaps matches TRBD1 (5 bases). Germline V gives CDR1 SGDLS, CDR2 YYNGEE. The CDR3 is made up of 14 amino acids. Trimming pared 4 bases from V and 8 bases from J, leaving 15 bases between. Written as DNA, the CDR3 is TGTGCCAGCAGCCCTTTGCGGGAGGGGGAAAAACTGTTTTTT. Its protein is CASSPLREGEKLFF.

V usage is TRBV7-9 and J usage is TRBJ2-1; D remains unclear. Trimming took 6 bases from V and 8 from J, leaving 11 bases between them. The CDR3 length is 12 residues. The germline V gene encodes CDR1 SEHNR and CDR2 FQNEAQ (reference sequence). The CDR3 nucleotides are TGTGCCAGCAGTACTGTGGTGGATGAGCAGTTCTTC. This encodes CASSTVVDEQFF.

The J gene is TRBJ1-1, the V gene TRBV27; 7 nucleotides align to TRBD1. V was pared by 5 bases and J by 1 base, with 1 base of the junction left unmatched. This CDR3 comprises 13 residues. Germline V gives CDR1 MNHEY, CDR2 SMNVEV (reference sequence). As DNA, the CDR3 is TGTGCCAGCAGTCACAGGGGGAACACTGAAGCTTTCTTT. Its translation is CASSHRGNTEAFF.

In its sample, this clone is medium-sized (0.01 to 0.1%). This specimen includes other DNA sequences encoding the same CDR3. The CDR3: CASSLAGDNTGELFF. CDR3 bases: TGTGCCAGCAGCTTAGCGGGTGACAACACCGGGGAGCTGTTTTTT. J is TRBJ2-2 and V is TRBV7-9, with D unclear. Trimming shortened V by 0 bases and J by 2 bases, and 7 bases separated the two germline ends. This CDR3 is 15 amino acids long. The germline CDR1 and CDR2 sequences are SEHNR and FQNEAQ (reference sequence).